The text below deals with one T cell receptor beta chain. Its antigen is not yet known. The sample holds no much larger clone one base away, and base qualities are not on file. The time point label here, explained by the study, means: about 28 days (+/-7) after the second vaccine dose. AZD1222 recipients with second doses at about 4 weeks or about 12 weeks were pooled, because spike-specific TCR depth and breadth did not differ between schedules. Samples from vaccinated people were obtained from the UK trials COV001 and COV002, which included a single-blind randomized controlled phase 2/3 trial of AZD1222 (ChAdOx1 nCoV-19) in healthy adults. Trial participant PBMC samples were collected at day 0 and day 28 after the second dose for TCRbeta chain sequencing. This specimen comes from a study of T cell responses to AZD1222 COVID-19 vaccine (dated by TCRdb to the early 2020s). About the study as a whole: A total of 233 trial participants underwent TCR sequencing, of whom more than 200 had received two doses of AZD1222 and 26 had received two doses of the MenACWY control vaccine. Trial participants were enrolled by age into 18-55, 56-69 and 70-plus year subgroups, with around 140, 26 and 57 TCR-sequenced participants respectively.

What the research found in general, with its limitations: Reportedly, almost half of the unique spike-specific TCRs recognized epitopes lying outside the regions that are mutated in the B.1.351 and B.1.1.7 variants. Because no day 14 peak-response samples were available, repertoires were characterized only after the peak T cell response. Only five or six AZD1222 recipients were SARS-CoV-2 seropositive at baseline, limiting conclusions about previously exposed vaccinees. After two AZD1222 doses, both the breadth and the depth of spike-specific TCRs were significantly higher than at day 0 and than in MenACWY recipients. Most participants were white British and females outnumbered males, and the authors suggested that clonal diversity may have been underestimated. Vaccine-associated CD4 TCRs spanned the whole spike protein, with dominant responses in regions 160-218 and 743-854. In the small 56-69-year group, the increase in depth fell short of significance, most likely because of low power.

V loses 5 bases at its end and J loses 9 bases; junction bases beyond the gene matches: 6. The CDR1 and CDR2 encoded by the germline V gene (reference sequence) are MNHEY and SMNVEV. CDR3 length: 14 amino acids, cysteine to phenylalanine. Only CDR3 DNA remains: 42 bases, in frame from the first base. The CDR3 regions of human TCRbeta chains were analyzed by immunosequencing. In the original analysis: TCRs in the repertoires were compared against a reference library of SARS-CoV-2-specific TCRs that had been generated with the MIRA antigen-specificity platform. Breadth was defined as the fraction of unique TCRs that were SARS-CoV-2-associated, and depth was defined as the fraction of total T cells that were SARS-CoV-2-associated. Using the MIRA data, every spike-specific TCR was mapped to the spike region that the TCR reacted to and assigned to either a CD4 or a CD8 class. Log10-transformed breadth and depth values were compared by one-way ANOVA with Sidak's multiple comparisons tests. Sourced from immuneACCESS, this table was stored by TCRdb with only in-frame sequences that have V and J called. A share of the clones is absent; for the studies checked, an unresolved V gene accounts for under half, and the remainder has no known explanation. That table furnishes V, J and clone size, whereas the DNA furnished D and trimming. The sample table shows around 170,000 clones, and 80% to 95% are seen once. The ten largest account for 1.5% to 2.5% of the sample.

This clonotype originated in an adult who received the AZD1222 COVID-19 vaccine. The sample here was peripheral blood, taken 28 days after the second AZD1222 dose. The rearranged segments are TRBV27 and TRBJ1-6; 8 central nucleotides agree with TRBD1. DNA sequence: TGTGCCAGCAGTGAGGACAGGGAAGGTTCACCCCTCCACTTT. It translates as CASSEDREGSPLHF.